Given below is one T cell receptor (beta chain) in context. The data were obtained in a study of blood T cell repertoires in COVID-19. The protocol was immunoSEQ multiplex PCR, while the TCRdb copy is restricted to in-frame clones and leaves out a portion. The table includes a few hundred thousand clones, approximately 80% detected once. V lost 5 bases to trimming and J lost 3 bases; unmatched junction nucleotides: 10. This CDR3 is built from 16 residues. Germline V gene lookup returns CDR1 LNHDA and CDR2 SQIVND (reference sequence). The chain uses TRBV19 and TRBJ1-5; the match to TRBD1 covers 7 bases. Sequencing input: peripheral blood. The sequence came from a woman under 30 with acute or convalescent COVID-19. The CDR3 DNA reads as TGTGCCAGTAGTTCAGCCTCGGGACAGTTCAATCAGCCCCAGCATTTT. Translated: CASSSASGQFNQPQHF. The whole variable domain, remainder taken from reference TRBV19 and TRBJ1-5, is DGGITQSPKYLFRKEGQNVTLSCEQNLNHDAMYWYRQDPGQGLRLIYYSQIVNDFQKGDIAEGYSVSREKKESFPLTVTSAQKNPTAFYLCASSSASGQFNQPQHFGDGTRLSIL.